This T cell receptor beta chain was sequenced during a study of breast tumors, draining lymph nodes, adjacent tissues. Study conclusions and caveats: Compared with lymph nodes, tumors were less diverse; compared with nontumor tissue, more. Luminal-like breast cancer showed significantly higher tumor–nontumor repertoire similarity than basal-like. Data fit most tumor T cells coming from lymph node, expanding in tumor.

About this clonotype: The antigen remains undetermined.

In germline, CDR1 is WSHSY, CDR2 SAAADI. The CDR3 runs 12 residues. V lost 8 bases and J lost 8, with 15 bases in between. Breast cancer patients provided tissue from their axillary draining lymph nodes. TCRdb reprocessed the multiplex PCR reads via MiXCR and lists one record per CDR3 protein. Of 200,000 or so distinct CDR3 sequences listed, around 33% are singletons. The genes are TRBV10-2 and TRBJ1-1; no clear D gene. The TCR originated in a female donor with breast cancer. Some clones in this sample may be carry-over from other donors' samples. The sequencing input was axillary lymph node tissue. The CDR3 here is CASVTGTTEAFF. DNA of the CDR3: TGCGCCAGCGTAACGGGTACAACCGAAGCTTTCTTT.